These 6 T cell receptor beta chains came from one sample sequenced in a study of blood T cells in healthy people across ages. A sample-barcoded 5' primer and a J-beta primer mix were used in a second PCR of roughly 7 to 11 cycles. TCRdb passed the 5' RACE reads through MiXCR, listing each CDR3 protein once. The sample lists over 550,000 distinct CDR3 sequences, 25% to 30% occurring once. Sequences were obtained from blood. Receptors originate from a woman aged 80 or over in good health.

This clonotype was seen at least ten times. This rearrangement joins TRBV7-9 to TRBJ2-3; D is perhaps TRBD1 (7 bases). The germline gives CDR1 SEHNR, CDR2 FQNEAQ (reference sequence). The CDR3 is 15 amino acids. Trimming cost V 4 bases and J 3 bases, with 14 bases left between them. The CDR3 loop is CASSWRGRGTDTQYF. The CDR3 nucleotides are TGTGCCAGCAGCTGGCGGGGCAGGGGGACAGATACGCAGTATTTT.

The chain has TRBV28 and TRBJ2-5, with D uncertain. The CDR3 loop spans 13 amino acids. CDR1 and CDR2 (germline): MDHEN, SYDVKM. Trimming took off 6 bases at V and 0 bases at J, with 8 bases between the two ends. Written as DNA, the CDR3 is TGTGCCAGCAGGCTCCAATACCAAGAGACCCAGTACTTC. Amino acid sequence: CASRLQYQETQYF.

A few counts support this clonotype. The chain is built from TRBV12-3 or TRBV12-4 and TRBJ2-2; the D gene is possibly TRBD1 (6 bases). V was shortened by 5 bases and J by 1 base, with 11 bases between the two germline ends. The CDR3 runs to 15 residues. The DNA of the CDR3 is TGTGCCAGCAGTAACTCGGGACAGAACACCGGGGAGCTGTTTTTT. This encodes CASSNSGQNTGELFF.

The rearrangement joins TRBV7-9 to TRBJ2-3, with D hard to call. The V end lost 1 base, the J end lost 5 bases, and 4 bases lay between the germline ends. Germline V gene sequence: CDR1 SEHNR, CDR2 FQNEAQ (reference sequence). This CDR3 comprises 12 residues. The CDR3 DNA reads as TGTGCCAGCAGCTTAGTCCAAGATACGCAGTATTTT. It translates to CASSLVQDTQYF.

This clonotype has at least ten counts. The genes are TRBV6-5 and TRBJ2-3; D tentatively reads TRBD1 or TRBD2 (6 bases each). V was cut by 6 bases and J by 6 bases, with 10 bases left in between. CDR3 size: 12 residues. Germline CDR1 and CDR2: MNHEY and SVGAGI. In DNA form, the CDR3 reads TGTGCCAGCAGGGGGGGCGGGGATACGCAGTATTTT. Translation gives CASRGGGDTQYF.

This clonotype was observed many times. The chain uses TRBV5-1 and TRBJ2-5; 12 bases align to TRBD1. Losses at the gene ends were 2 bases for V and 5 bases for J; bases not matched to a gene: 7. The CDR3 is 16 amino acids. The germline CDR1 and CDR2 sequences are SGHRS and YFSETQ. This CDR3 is CASSFLGTGGAETQYF. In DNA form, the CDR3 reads TGCGCCAGCAGCTTCCTGGGGACAGGGGGCGCGGAGACCCAGTACTTC.